Listed below are T cell receptor beta chains from one sample, sequenced in a study of blood T cell repertoires in COVID-19. Sequenced by immunoSEQ multiplex PCR; TCRdb stores in-frame clones only, minus some. The repertoire holds under 250,000 clones, with roughly nine tenths as singletons. The specimen sequenced was peripheral blood. Every receptor here comes from a man aged 60 to 75 with acute or convalescent COVID-19. Each CDR3 is given with its conserved first and last residue. The D gene is left open where the match is weak. Clone size is shown for a subset of rows, as once, few, many or a class of expanded clone.

TRBD1	TRBV4-1	TRBJ2-7	.	CASSQGRTGGSYEQYF	TGCGCCAGCAGCCAAGGTCGTACAGGGGGGAGCTACGAGCAGTACTTC
TRBD1	TRBV19	TRBJ1-5	.	CASSIRVQGVGSNQPQHF	TGTGCCAGTAGCATTCGGGTTCAGGGGGTCGGCAGCAATCAGCCCCAGCATTTT
TRBD1	TRBV24-1	TRBJ2-6	.	CATSDADRAGANVLTF	TGTGCCACCAGTGACGCTGACAGGGCCGGGGCCAACGTCCTGACTTTC
.	TRBV5-4	TRBJ2-2	.	CASSWRGGTTNTGELFF	TGTGCCAGCAGCTGGCGTGGCGGGACCACAAACACCGGGGAGCTGTTTTTT
.	TRBV18	TRBJ2-2	.	CASQGGPSGELFF	TGTGCCAGCCAAGGTGGGCCCTCCGGGGAGCTGTTTTTT
TRBD2	TRBV24-1	TRBJ2-3	.	CATSDIAGVEDTQYF	TGTGCCACCAGTGATATAGCGGGAGTCGAAGATACGCAGTATTTT
.	TRBV19	TRBJ2-1	.	CASSIRGIGYYNEQFF	TGTGCCAGTAGTATACGGGGGATAGGTTACTACAATGAGCAGTTCTTC
.	TRBV30	TRBJ1-3	.	CAWSGTGSAGNTIYF	TGTGCCTGGAGTGGCACAGGGTCGGCTGGAAACACCATATATTTT
.	TRBV7-8	TRBJ2-7	.	CASSLEGVSAEQYF	TGTGCCAGCAGCTTAGAGGGAGTCTCGGCGGAGCAGTACTTC
.	TRBV5-8	TRBJ2-5	.	CASSWTGTVQETQYF	TGTGCCAGCAGCTGGACCGGGACTGTACAAGAGACCCAGTACTTC
.	TRBV6-4	TRBJ2-2	.	CASSVFGNRAIGELFF	TGTGCCAGCAGTGTCTTTGGTAACAGGGCGATCGGGGAGCTGTTTTTT
TRBD1	TRBV6-6	TRBJ1-5	.	CASRETGGDQPQHF	TGTGCCAGCAGGGAAACAGGGGGAGATCAGCCCCAGCATTTT
.	TRBV19	TRBJ1-1	.	CASSIRGGNTEAFF	TGTGCCAGTAGTATAAGGGGCGGGAACACTGAAGCTTTCTTT
.	TRBV19	TRBJ2-6	.	CASRGADNVLTF	TGTGCCAGCAGGGGCGCAGACAACGTCCTGACTTTC
TRBD1	TRBV6-5	TRBJ1-5	.	CAIRYGTGGNQPQHF	TGTGCCATCCGGTATGGGACAGGGGGCAATCAGCCCCAGCATTTT
.	TRBV19	TRBJ1-2	once	CASQSGFYGYTF	TGTGCCAGTCAATCGGGATTCTATGGCTACACCTTC
.	TRBV6-2/TRBV6-3	TRBJ2-7	.	CASSYPHDEQYF	TGTGCCAGCAGTTACCCACACGACGAGCAGTACTTC
.	TRBV27	TRBJ2-5	once	CASSAPHAGTQYF	TGTGCCAGCAGTGCCCCGCATGCGGGGACCCAGTACTTC
TRBD1	TRBV18	TRBJ1-6	.	CASSPAGQGDSPLHF	TGTGCCAGCTCACCAGCGGGACAGGGAGATTCACCCCTCCACTTT
.	TRBV9	TRBJ1-2	once	CASSVFSGGGANYGYTF	TGTGCCAGCAGCGTGTTTTCCGGGGGAGGAGCTAACTATGGCTACACCTTC
.	TRBV4-1	TRBJ1-5	.	CASSLEGGPQPQHF	TGCGCCAGCAGCCTAGAGGGAGGGCCTCAGCCCCAGCATTTT
.	TRBV6-5	TRBJ2-6	.	CASSLTGANVLTF	TGTGCCAGCAGCCTCACAGGGGCCAACGTCCTGACTTTC
TRBD1	TRBV6-2/TRBV6-3	TRBJ2-5	once	CASSQTGGVGTQYF	TGTGCCAGCAGTCAGACAGGGGGCGTGGGGACCCAGTACTTC
.	TRBV6-5	TRBJ1-1	.	CASSYGRETEAFF	TGTGCCAGCAGTTATGGCAGGGAAACTGAAGCTTTCTTT
.	TRBV7-2	TRBJ1-5	.	CASSLGARNQPQHF	TGTGCCAGCAGCTTGGGCGCGAGAAATCAGCCCCAGCATTTT
TRBD1	TRBV28	TRBJ1-6	.	CASSLLSGGSYNSPLHF	TGTGCCAGCAGTTTATTATCAGGGGGCTCCTATAATTCACCCCTCCACTTT
.	TRBV7-6	TRBJ1-6	.	CASSLGTKSNSPLHF	TGTGCCAGCAGCTTAGGGACAAAGAGCAATTCACCCCTCCACTTT
.	TRBV6-2/TRBV6-3	TRBJ1-5	.	CASSSEQGSQPQHF	TGTGCCAGCAGTTCCGAACAGGGTAGTCAGCCCCAGCATTTT
TRBD1	TRBV19	TRBJ2-5	.	CASSTTGDSTQYF	TGTGCCAGTAGTACGACAGGGGATTCGACCCAGTACTTC
TRBD2	TRBV5-5	TRBJ2-7	.	CASSLGLAGEYEQYF	TGTGCCAGCAGTTTAGGACTAGCGGGAGAATACGAGCAGTACTTC
TRBD2	TRBV12-3/TRBV12-4	TRBJ2-1	.	CASSLRGANEQFF	TGTGCCAGCAGTTTGCGGGGGGCGAATGAGCAGTTCTTC
TRBD1	TRBV5-1	TRBJ2-2	.	CASRTGTGRPGELFF	TGCGCCAGCAGAACCGGGACAGGGCGACCCGGGGAGCTGTTTTTT
TRBD1	TRBV10-3	TRBJ2-7	.	CAIGQGIPEQYF	TGTGCCATAGGACAGGGAATACCCGAGCAGTACTTC
TRBD1	TRBV9	TRBJ1-4	.	CASSVTGATNEKLFF	TGTGCCAGCAGCGTGACAGGGGCCACTAATGAAAAACTGTTTTTT
TRBD2	TRBV13	TRBJ2-3	.	CASSTISGRFLGGGTDTQYF	TGTGCCAGCAGCACCATTAGCGGGAGATTTCTGGGTGGAGGCACAGATACGCAGTATTTT
TRBD2	TRBV10-3	TRBJ2-3	.	CAISGLAASFGDTQYF	TGTGCCATCAGCGGACTAGCGGCGAGTTTCGGCGATACGCAGTATTTT
.	TRBV6-2/TRBV6-3	TRBJ1-4	.	CASSYSGPLGREKLFF	TGTGCCAGCAGTTACTCTGGGCCTTTAGGAAGAGAAAAACTGTTTTTT
.	TRBV5-1	TRBJ2-5	.	CASSLWQGQETQYF	TGCGCCAGCAGCTTGTGGCAGGGCCAAGAGACCCAGTACTTC
.	TRBV7-9	TRBJ2-1	.	CASSSGLRNEQFF	TGTGCCAGCAGCTCGGGACTCCGAAATGAGCAGTTCTTC
.	TRBV12-5	TRBJ1-1	.	CASGADRTEAFF	TGTGCTAGTGGTGCAGACAGGACTGAAGCTTTCTTT
.	TRBV18	TRBJ2-1	.	CASSPLGLSSYNEQFF	TGTGCCAGCTCACCCCTGGGACTCAGCTCCTACAATGAGCAGTTCTTC
TRBD2	TRBV7-9	TRBJ2-5	once	CASSLNPGLARETQYF	TGTGCCAGCAGCCTCAACCCGGGACTAGCGCGGGAGACCCAGTACTTC
TRBD2	TRBV7-2	TRBJ2-1	.	CASTNGAGEHNEQFF	TGTGCCAGCACGAATGGGGCGGGAGAGCACAATGAGCAGTTCTTC
TRBD2	TRBV6-2/TRBV6-3	TRBJ2-1	.	CASSYAGGPGNEQFF	TGTGCCAGCAGTTACGCGGGAGGGCCGGGAAATGAGCAGTTCTTC
TRBD2	TRBV9	TRBJ2-7	.	CASSAGTSGSYEQYF	TGTGCCAGCAGCGCTGGGACTAGCGGGAGTTACGAGCAGTACTTC
.	TRBV29-1	TRBJ1-4	.	CSASQGGEKLFF	TGCAGCGCCAGCCAGGGCGGCGAAAAACTGTTTTTT
.	TRBV2	TRBJ2-7	.	CASSLWAGLGGEQYF	TGTGCCAGCAGCCTGTGGGCGGGCCTAGGGGGCGAGCAGTACTTC
TRBD1	TRBV29-1	TRBJ1-1	.	CSAATQGSTEAFF	TGCAGCGCCGCTACACAGGGGAGCACTGAAGCTTTCTTT
.	TRBV11-3	TRBJ2-7	.	CASKSGEGDPYEQYF	TGTGCCAGCAAATCCGGAGAGGGAGATCCCTACGAGCAGTACTTC